The rows below give T cell receptor beta chains drawn from one sample of a study of blood T cell repertoires in COVID-19. Sequenced by immunoSEQ multiplex PCR; TCRdb stores in-frame clones only, minus some. The top ten hold about 4.2% of the sample, which has roughly 230,000 clones, about 80% seen once. The specimen was peripheral blood. The receptors were gathered from a man aged 45-65 years with active or convalescent COVID-19. Each CDR3 is given with its conserved first and last residue. Each record gives: clone size, D gene, V gene, J gene, CDR3 DNA, CDR3 protein. A D gene is named only where the DNA matches it firmly. Size is omitted from some rows. Given values are once, few, many or a class for expanded clones.

-,TRBD1,TRBV25-1,TRBJ1-2,TGTGCCAGCAGTCTAGACAGGGGGCTGGGCTACACCTTC,CASSLDRGLGYTF
-,TRBD1,TRBV19,TRBJ1-4,TGTGCCAGTACCCAGGACAGGTGGGATGAAAAACTGTTTTTT,CASTQDRWDEKLFF
once,-,TRBV15,TRBJ1-2,TGTGCCACCAGCAGAGATAAGGGGGACTATGGCTACACCTTC,CATSRDKGDYGYTF
-,TRBD1,TRBV28,TRBJ2-2,TGTGCCAGCAGTCCCGCCCTTGAGGGGGCGGCCGGGGAGCTGTTTTTT,CASSPALEGAAGELFF
-,-,TRBV30,TRBJ1-5,TGTGCCTGGAGTGTACAGGGCCCTCAGCCCCAGCATTTT,CAWSVQGPQPQHF
-,-,TRBV11-2,TRBJ2-3,TGTGCCAGCAGCCCCCAGTCCCCCACAGATACGCAGTATTTT,CASSPQSPTDTQYF
-,-,TRBV29-1,TRBJ1-4,TGCAGCGTTGAAAAAACAGGGATGGGGAATGAAAAACTGTTTTTT,CSVEKTGMGNEKLFF
few,-,TRBV7-6,TRBJ2-7,TGTGCCAGCAGCTTAGTATCAGGGTACGAGCAGTACTTC,CASSLVSGYEQYF
-,-,TRBV11-2,TRBJ1-5,TGTGCCAGCAGCTCCTCGATAGAGGGTCATAGCAATCAGCCCCAGCATTTT,CASSSSIEGHSNQPQHF
-,TRBD2,TRBV15,TRBJ2-3,TGTGCCACCGGAGCGGGGGGCACAGATACGCAGTATTTT,CATGAGGTDTQYF
-,-,TRBV4-3,TRBJ2-7,TGCGCCAGCAGCCAAGAAGGTCTAGCACGCCACGAGCAGTACTTC,CASSQEGLARHEQYF
-,-,TRBV24-1,TRBJ2-3,TGTGCCACCAGTGCAGTTAGCACAGATACGCAGTATTTT,CATSAVSTDTQYF
-,-,TRBV5-8,TRBJ2-3,TGTGCCAGCAGCTCAAACACAGATACGCAGTATTTT,CASSSNTDTQYF
-,-,TRBV4-2,TRBJ1-4,TGTGCCAGCAGCCAAGGACAGCCAGCAACTAATGAAAAACTGTTTTTT,CASSQGQPATNEKLFF
-,TRBD2,TRBV6-4,TRBJ2-3,TGTGCCAGCTCCGTTCTAGCGGGGGCCCTCACAGATACGCAGTATTTT,CASSVLAGALTDTQYF
-,TRBD2,TRBV4-3,TRBJ2-1,TGCGCCAGCAGCCTGGGACTAGCAACGGATGAGCAGTTCTTC,CASSLGLATDEQFF
-,TRBD1,TRBV28,TRBJ1-5,TGTGCCAGCAGTTCAGAGACAGGGGGCAGGCAGCCCCAGCATTTT,CASSSETGGRQPQHF
-,TRBD1,TRBV24-1,TRBJ2-1,TGTGCCACCAGTGATCGGGACAGCACCTACAATGAGCAGTTCTTC,CATSDRDSTYNEQFF
-,TRBD2,TRBV3-1/TRBV3-2,TRBJ2-2,TGTGCCAGCAGCCCTAGGGGTAGCGGGGTTTCTCCCGACACCGGGGAGCTGTTTTTT,CASSPRGSGVSPDTGELFF
few,TRBD1,TRBV28,TRBJ1-5,TGTGCCAGCAGTCACCGGGGGACAGGGAGTAATCAGCCCCAGCATTTT,CASSHRGTGSNQPQHF
-,TRBD1,TRBV7-8,TRBJ1-3,TGTGCCAGCAGCTTAGTGTCAGGGGGCTCTGGAAACACCATATATTTT,CASSLVSGGSGNTIYF
few,-,TRBV5-8,TRBJ2-2,TGTGCCAGCAGCGCACCGGGGGTTTATGGTTCCGGGGAGCTGTTTTTT,CASSAPGVYGSGELFF
-,-,TRBV3-1/TRBV3-2,TRBJ2-7,TGTGCCAGCAGCCAGGGCTCCCGGGGCTACGAGCAGTACTTC,CASSQGSRGYEQYF